The 32 T cell receptor beta chains in this list originate from one sample, sequenced in a study of neoadjuvant anti-PD-1 for oral cavity cancer (dated by TCRdb to the early 2020s). Preparation of the library involved the immunoSEQ multiplex PCR assay. TCRdb took over this immuneACCESS table, retaining in-frame rearrangements with V and J assigned. Such tables are incomplete; in checked studies, under half of the missing clones stem from an unresolved V gene, and the remainder is unexplained. A total of tens of thousands of clones appear in this sample, under 85% of them only once. Of the sample, about 2.9% falls within the top ten clones. The sample's time point, from its label and the paper: before neoadjuvant nivolumab. Sequenced material: PBMCs, taken before nivolumab (anti-PD-1) treatment. The receptors come from a person between 35 and 79 years old with oral cavity squamous cell carcinoma.

This clone was detected once. The rearrangement joins TRBV28 to TRBJ1-5; 7 nucleotides align to TRBD1. The CDR3 length is 15 residues. CDR1 is MDHEN and CDR2 is SYDVKM in the germline V gene. Losses at the gene ends were 4 bases for V and 2 bases for J; bases not matched to a gene: 5. CDR3 region: CASSSRGRGNQPQHF. The CDR3 DNA sequence: TGTGCCAGCAGTTCGAGGGGGCGAGGCAATCAGCCCCAGCATTTT.

The rearrangement uses TRBV13 and TRBJ2-1; 12 positions match TRBD2. The trim removed 0 bases at V and 9 bases at J, leaving 6 bases unmatched. This CDR3 spans 16 amino acids. CDR1 and CDR2 from the germline V gene are PRHDT and FYEKMQ (reference sequence). CDR3 in amino acids: CASSLGTSGSSGEQFF. CDR3 sequence (DNA): TGTGCCAGCAGCTTAGGGACTAGCGGGAGCTCGGGTGAGCAGTTCTTC.

V usage is TRBV7-3 and J usage is TRBJ2-7; D might be TRBD2 (5 bases). Between the trimmed V and J ends, which lost 3 bases and 4 bases, there was a span of 13 bases. The germline V gene has CDR1 SGHTA and CDR2 FQGTGA. The length of the CDR3 is 14 residues. As DNA, the CDR3 is TGTGCCAGCAGCTTCCGGACCCCGGGGTACGAGCAGTACTTC. Its translation: CASSFRTPGYEQYF. Full variable domain (remainder filled in from reference TRBV7-3 and TRBJ2-7): GAGVSQTPSNKVTEKGKYVELRCDPISGHTALYWYRQSLGQGPEFLIYFQGTGAADDSGLPNDRFFAVRPEGSVSTLKIQRTERGDSAVYLCASSFRTPGYEQYFGPGTRLTVT.

This clone has more than one count but fewer than ten. The chain links TRBV2 to TRBJ2-7, with TRBD2 identical over 7 bases. The CDR3 sequence is 16 residues long. Germline V CDR1 and CDR2: SNHLY, FYNNEI. The ends lost 3 bases at V and 1 base at J; junction bases unmatched: 9. This CDR3 reads CASSDRQRGPSYEQYF. The CDR3 region has the DNA TGTGCCAGCAGTGACCGCCAGCGGGGCCCTTCCTACGAGCAGTACTTC.

This sequence joins TRBV5-1 and TRBJ2-5; TRBD2 matches at 8 bases. Germline-derived CDR1 and CDR2 are SGHRS and YFSETQ. Losses at the gene ends were 5 bases for V and 4 bases for J; bases not matched to a gene: 7. The CDR3 is 14 amino acids. CDR3 sequence (DNA): TGCGCCAGCAGGGTTACGGGAGGGCCAGAGACCCAGTACTTC. As protein: CASRVTGGPETQYF.

The chain uses TRBV5-1 and TRBJ2-2, with D unclear. The V and J ends lost 2 bases and 6 bases respectively, with 8 bases between them. This CDR3 has 13 residues. Per the germline V gene, CDR1 is SGHRS and CDR2 is YFSETQ. CDR3 in DNA: TGCGCCAGCAGCTTAGCCCCACCCGGGGAGCTGTTTTTT. Amino acid sequence: CASSLAPPGELFF.

This chain links TRBV18 with TRBJ1-1; the D is unclear. CDR1 is KGHSH, CDR2 LQKENI, per germline. The CDR3 loop spans 16 amino acids. Trimming removed 2 bases at V and 0 bases at J, with 13 bases between. DNA for the CDR3: TGTGCCAGCTCACCAGCCGGTGGGCACCTGAACACTGAAGCTTTCTTT. It encodes CASSPAGGHLNTEAFF.

This rearrangement joins TRBV11-3 to TRBJ2-3; D call uncertain. Germline V gene sequence: CDR1 SGHNT, CDR2 YENEEA. This CDR3 contains 13 residues. Trimming left V 1 base short and J 4 bases short, with 6 bases between. The CDR3 nucleotides are TGTGCCAGCAGCTTAGGGGTCTCAGATACGCAGTATTTT. Amino acid sequence: CASSLGVSDTQYF.

The V and J genes are TRBV6-5 and TRBJ1-5; maybe TRBD1 (6 bases). The CDR3 is 14 residues long. The germline V gene encodes CDR1 MNHEY and CDR2 SVGAGI. V lost 2 bases and J lost 6, with 11 bases in between. This CDR3 is CASSYGGRGQPQHF. The CDR3, as DNA: TGTGCCAGCAGTTACGGGGGGCGAGGTCAGCCCCAGCATTTT.

The chain links TRBV6-6 to TRBJ1-1; no clear D gene. V was shortened by 6 bases and J by 0 bases, with 8 bases between the two germline ends. CDR1 MNHNY and CDR2 SVGAGI come from the germline V gene (reference sequence). This CDR3 contains 13 residues. The CDR3 loop is CASSFAVNTEAFF. DNA of the CDR3: TGTGCCAGCAGCTTTGCCGTGAACACTGAAGCTTTCTTT.

The V and J genes are TRBV2 and TRBJ2-2; TRBD2 is a possible D gene (5 bases). The V end was cut by 7 bases, the J end by 6 bases, with 15 bases between. The CDR3 length is 14 residues. The V gene's germline CDR1 is SNHLY and CDR2 FYNNEI. The chain's CDR3 is CASMGRELSGELFF. CDR3 DNA sequence: TGTGCCAGCATGGGGAGAGAGTTATCCGGGGAGCTGTTTTTT.

The chain couples TRBV6-5 to TRBJ2-3; 7 bases are a match to TRBD1. The CDR3 consists of 15 residues. J lost 5 bases, V lost 5 bases, and 10 bases had no gene match. The V gene's germline CDR1 is MNHEY and CDR2 SVGAGI. CDR3 in DNA: TGTGCCAGCAGTCGGGACAGTGGGTTAGTAGATACGCAGTATTTT. Protein: CASSRDSGLVDTQYF.

V is TRBV9 and J is TRBJ1-4, with 8 positions matching TRBD1. The CDR3 runs 16 residues. Germline V gives CDR1 SGDLS, CDR2 YYNGEE. Germline trimming cut 3 bases from V and 5 bases from J; bases unmatched to any gene: 9. CDR3 sequence (DNA): TGTGCCAGCAGCGCAACCAGGACAGGGCGAAATGAAAAACTGTTTTTT. Translation gives CASSATRTGRNEKLFF.

The chain joins TRBV6-1 to TRBJ2-7, with D uncertain. The CDR3 has 16 amino acids. V lost 2 bases and J lost 2, with 16 bases in between. Per germline, CDR1 MNHNS and CDR2 SASEGT. CDR3 amino acids: CASSENGERVTYEQYF. In nucleotides, the CDR3 is TGTGCCAGCAGTGAAAATGGGGAAAGGGTCACCTACGAGCAGTACTTC.

The chain recombines TRBV19 with TRBJ1-5; weak D call: TRBD1 (5 bases). CDR3 length: 16 residues. The germline CDR1 and CDR2 sequences are LNHDA and SQIVND (reference sequence). With 5 bases removed from V and 2 bases from J, the gap between germline ends came to 16 bases. CDR3 residues: CASSGSGTRGNQPQHF. CDR3 bases: TGTGCCAGTAGTGGGTCCGGGACCAGAGGCAATCAGCCCCAGCATTTT.

The V call is TRBV6-5, the J call TRBJ2-7, with 7 bases matching TRBD2. With V trimmed by 6 bases and J by 6 bases, 8 bases remained unmatched. The CDR3 spans 13 residues. The V gene's germline CDR1 is MNHEY and CDR2 SVGAGI. This chain's CDR3 is CASRPTSGVEQYF. CDR3 coding DNA: TGTGCCAGCAGACCCACCAGCGGGGTCGAGCAGTACTTC.

The chain recombines TRBV11-2 with TRBJ1-5; 7 bases align to TRBD1. The V segment lost 7 bases and the J segment 0 bases; nucleotides outside the gene matches: 15. Germline CDR1 reads SGHAT; CDR2 reads FQNNGV. This CDR3 is built from 18 residues. The CDR3 DNA sequence: TGTGCCAGCACCCCTGGACAGGATTCGGGAGTTAGCAATCAGCCCCAGCATTTT. This codes for CASTPGQDSGVSNQPQHF. Looking up the rest from reference TRBV11-2 and TRBJ1-5 gives the full variable domain: EAGVAQSPRYKIIEKRQSVAFWCNPISGHATLYWYQQILGQGPKLLIQFQNNGVVDDSQLPKDRFSAERLKGVDSTLKIQPAKLEDSAVYLCASTPGQDSGVSNQPQHFGDGTRLSIL.

The rearrangement links TRBV6-6 to TRBJ1-2; D is unresolved. Germline CDR1 reads MNHNY; CDR2 reads SVGAGI (reference sequence). V was pared by 5 bases and J by 4 bases, with 20 bases between. This CDR3 spans 16 amino acids. The CDR3 spells CASSTGPAGLGYGYTF. In nucleotides, the CDR3 is TGTGCCAGCAGTACGGGCCCGGCGGGCTTGGGCTATGGCTACACCTTC.

The rearrangement joins TRBV7-6 to TRBJ1-1; 8 nucleotides align to TRBD1. The CDR3 consists of 16 residues. Per germline, CDR1 SGHVS and CDR2 FNYEAQ. With 4 bases clipped from V and 3 bases from J, the junction kept 10 bases outside the gene matches. The CDR3 DNA sequence: TGTGCCAGCAGCTCTCGCGGACAGGGTTACGACACTGAAGCTTTCTTT. Protein sequence: CASSSRGQGYDTEAFF. Full variable domain (rest looked up from reference TRBV7-6 and TRBJ1-1): GAGVSQSPRYKVTKRGQDVALRCDPISGHVSLYWYRQALGQGPEFLTYFNYEAQQDKSGLPNDRFSAERPEGSISTLTIQRTEQRDSAMYRCASSSRGQGYDTEAFFGQGTRLTVV.

Details on this clone: Distinct nucleotide sequences in the sample also encode this CDR3. The rearrangement links TRBV4-1 to TRBJ2-7, with 9 bases that match TRBD2. Germline V CDR1 and CDR2: MGHRA, YSYEKL. V lost 0 bases to trimming and J lost 4 bases; unmatched junction nucleotides: 7. The CDR3 runs 16 residues. The CDR3 DNA reads TGCGCCAGCAGCCAAGATTTAGCGGGAGTGTCGTACGAGCAGTACTTC. Protein sequence: CASSQDLAGVSYEQYF.

The chain couples TRBV9 to TRBJ1-1; D ambiguous. Trimming left V 4 bases short and J 1 base short, with 8 bases between. The CDR3 has 13 amino acids. Germline CDR1 reads SGDLS; CDR2 reads YYNGEE. Here the CDR3 reads CASSLERNTEAFF. The CDR3, as DNA: TGTGCCAGCAGCCTAGAGAGGAACACTGAAGCTTTCTTT.

The chain employs TRBV2 and TRBJ1-5, with D possibly being TRBD1 (5 bases). The germline V gene has CDR1 SNHLY and CDR2 FYNNEI. The CDR3 is made up of 12 amino acids. V was clipped by 7 bases and J by 6 bases, with 10 bases between them. CDR3 protein: CASMRGGQPQHF. The CDR3 region has the DNA TGTGCCAGCATGAGGGGTGGTCAGCCCCAGCATTTT.

The CDR3 protein is CASSVMTSGQETQYF. CDR3 nucleotides: TGCGCCAGCAGCGTGATGACTAGCGGCCAAGAGACCCAGTACTTC. V is TRBV5-1 and J is TRBJ2-5; 9 bases are a match to TRBD2. J was trimmed by 1 base and V by 4 bases; bases with no gene match: 5. The length of the CDR3 is 15 residues. Germline loops: CDR1 SGHRS, CDR2 YFSETQ.

The V call is TRBV4-1, the J call TRBJ2-2, with D maybe TRBD1 (6 bases). Germline loops: CDR1 MGHRA, CDR2 YSYEKL. CDR3 length: 15 residues. Trimming pared 8 bases from V and 5 bases from J, leaving 18 bases between. This chain's CDR3 is CASGSGAKWTGELFF. DNA for the CDR3: TGCGCCAGCGGTTCAGGGGCGAAATGGACCGGGGAGCTGTTTTTT.

The chain employs TRBV28 and TRBJ2-5; 7 positions match TRBD1. CDR3 length equals 13 residues. Germline values: CDR1 MDHEN, CDR2 SYDVKM. J lost 4 bases, V lost 7 bases, and 6 bases had no gene match. The CDR3 is CASTIGGSETQYF. In DNA form, the CDR3 reads TGTGCCAGCACCATAGGGGGCTCAGAGACCCAGTACTTC. Complete variable domain (other parts from reference TRBV28 and TRBJ2-5): DVKVTQSSRYLVKRTGEKVFLECVQDMDHENMFWYRQDPGLGLRLIYFSYDVKMKEKGDIPEGYSVSREKKERFSLILESASTNQTSMYLCASTIGGSETQYFGPGTRLLVL.

J is TRBJ2-3 and V is TRBV10-3, with TRBD2 matching over 9 bases. The V gene's germline CDR1 is ENHRY and CDR2 SYGVKD. The CDR3 covers 15 residues. Trimming at V came to 4 bases and at J to 0 bases, leaving 2 bases not matched to a gene. The CDR3, as DNA: TGTGCCATCAGTGTCGGACTAGCGAGCACAGATACGCAGTATTTT. The encoded protein is CAISVGLASTDTQYF.

The chain combines TRBV2 with TRBJ2-7; tentatively, D is TRBD1 (8 bases). Germline-derived CDR1 and CDR2 are SNHLY and FYNNEI. V was shortened by 2 bases and J by 3 bases, with 11 bases between the two germline ends. This CDR3 comprises 14 residues. CDR3 sequence reads: CASSENRGGYEQYF. The CDR3, as DNA: TGTGCCAGCAGTGAAAACAGGGGGGGCTACGAGCAGTACTTC.

The chain links TRBV6-6 to TRBJ2-7; TRBD2 aligns across 8 bases. Looked up from germline, CDR1 is MNHNY and CDR2 is SVGAGI (reference sequence). Trimming cost V 4 bases and J 5 bases; bases outside gene matches: 7. The CDR3 loop spans 14 amino acids. The CDR3 bases are TGTGCCAGCAGTTCAAGCGGGAGCAGCAACGAGCAGTACTTC. It translates to CASSSSGSSNEQYF.

The V and J genes are TRBV2 and TRBJ1-5, with TRBD1 as a possible D gene (5 bases). This CDR3 spans 15 amino acids. The germline CDR1 and CDR2 sequences are SNHLY and FYNNEI. V was clipped by 5 bases and J by 7 bases, with 18 bases between them. This CDR3 reads CASSPDRATPQPQHF. Written as DNA, the CDR3 is TGTGCCAGCAGTCCCGACAGAGCCACTCCCCAGCCCCAGCATTTT. Filled out from reference TRBV2 and TRBJ1-5, the complete variable domain reads EPEVTQTPSHQVTQMGQEVILRCVPISNHLYFYWYRQILGQKVEFLVSFYNNEISEKSEIFDDQFSVERPDGSNFTLKIRSTKLEDSAMYFCASSPDRATPQPQHFGDGTRLSIL.

The gene calls are TRBV5-1 and TRBJ1-2; D call uncertain. The V and J ends lost 4 bases and 4 bases respectively, with 14 bases between them. The CDR3 covers 14 residues. Germline CDR1 SGHRS, CDR2 YFSETQ. The CDR3 sequence: CASSAGRVPYGYTF. CDR3 in DNA: TGCGCCAGCAGCGCCGGACGAGTCCCCTATGGCTACACCTTC.

This chain joins TRBV5-1 and TRBJ1-4; no clear D gene. The CDR3 covers 13 residues. V lost 4 bases and J lost 9, with 13 bases in between. Germline V gene sequence: CDR1 SGHRS, CDR2 YFSETQ. The CDR3: CASSPWIGQKLFF. DNA of the CDR3: TGCGCCAGCAGCCCCTGGATAGGCCAAAAACTGTTTTTT.

The rearrangement links TRBV5-4 to TRBJ2-7; no clear D. The CDR3 runs to 14 residues. Trimming took off 0 bases at V and 3 bases at J, with 10 bases between the two ends. The germline V gene has CDR1 SGHNT and CDR2 YYREEE (reference sequence). CDR3 nucleotides: TGTGCCAGCAGCTTGGATACCCTAGACTACGAGCAGTACTTC. Protein: CASSLDTLDYEQYF.